The rows below give T cell receptor beta chains drawn from one sample of a study of CD4 T cells in relation to SARS-CoV-2 and coronaviruses. No antigens are known for them. The method was immunoSEQ multiplex PCR; TCRdb's version includes in-frame clones alone and lacks a portion of them. The sample consists of about 36,000 clones, 77% of them appearing once. Sample: memory CD4+ T cells from PBMCs, cultured in vitro. The receptors here all came from an adult with COVID-19. CDR3s include the opening cysteine and the closing phenylalanine or tryptophan. A D gene is named only where the DNA matches it firmly. Size tells how often a clone was seen (once, few, many) or the class of an expanded clone, and some rows leave it out.

- - TRBJ2-5 TRBV19 TGTGCCAGTAGTAAGGGGGATGTGGGAGAGACCCAGTACTTC CASSKGDVGETQYF
TRBD1 - TRBJ2-7 TRBV25-1 TGTGCCAGCAGTGATAAGGCCCCCATACAGGGGGCGGACGAGCAGTACTTC CASSDKAPIQGADEQYF
- - TRBJ2-4 TRBV25-1 TGTGCCAGCAGTGTCCCGGGAACAGACATTCAGTACTTC CASSVPGTDIQYF
TRBD2 - TRBJ2-2 TRBV29-1 TGCAGCGCTGCTGGAGCGGGAGGCAGCACCGGGGAGCTGTTTTTT CSAAGAGGSTGELFF
- - TRBJ2-2 TRBV30 TGTGCCTGGAGTAGGAAGCTGACCGGGGAGCTGTTTTTT CAWSRKLTGELFF
- - TRBJ1-1 TRBV5-8 TGTGCCAGCAGCGGAGGGGGAGGGAGGGTCACTGAAGCTTTCTTT CASSGGGGRVTEAFF
- - TRBJ2-7 TRBV5-6 TGTGCCAGCAGCCGACGAGGACTCTACGAGCAGTACTTC CASSRRGLYEQYF
TRBD1 - TRBJ2-7 TRBV20-1 TGCAGTGCAGGGACAGGGAGTGAGCAGTACTTC CSAGTGSEQYF
- - TRBJ2-7 TRBV11-2 TGTGCCAGCAGCTCCGGACCAAGCTCCTACGAGCAGTACTTC CASSSGPSSYEQYF
- - TRBJ2-1 TRBV6-2/TRBV6-3 TGTGCCAGCAGTGGGGGGATTTCCTACAATGAGCAGTTCTTC CASSGGISYNEQFF
- - TRBJ2-7 TRBV28 TGTGCCAGCAGTTTCGCCGGAAGGCAGAGTTACGAGCAGTACTTC CASSFAGRQSYEQYF
- - TRBJ1-2 TRBV6-6 TGTGCCAGCAGTTACGGAGTTCCGGACTATGGCTACACCTTC CASSYGVPDYGYTF
- few TRBJ1-1 TRBV11-2 TGTGCCAGCAGCTCCCAGGGGAACACTGAAGCTTTCTTT CASSSQGNTEAFF
- - TRBJ2-3 TRBV24-1 TGTGCCACCAGTGATCCTAGCACAGATACGCAGTATTTT CATSDPSTDTQYF
- - TRBJ1-3 TRBV5-1 TGCGCCAGCAGCTTGGCCGGGGTTTCGTATGGAAACACCATATATTTT CASSLAGVSYGNTIYF
TRBD1 - TRBJ1-5 TRBV7-9 TGTGCCAGCAGCATAAGGGAGTCAGGGGGGGACGTTGGAATTTATAGCAATCAGCCCCAGCATTTT CASSIRESGGDVGIYSNQPQHF
- - TRBJ2-6 TRBV2 TGTGCCAGTTTAGCGACCAACTCTGGGGCCAACGTCCTGACTTTC CASLATNSGANVLTF
- - TRBJ1-3 TRBV15 TGTGCCACCAGCAGAGATCGGGGTCGTACCTCTGGAAACACCATATATTTT CATSRDRGRTSGNTIYF
- - TRBJ2-5 TRBV21-1 TGTGCCAGCACCCCCGTGACAGCGTTAGAGACCCAGTACTTC CASTPVTALETQYF
TRBD2 - TRBJ2-7 TRBV19 TGTGCCAGTAGTGCACTAGCGGGAGCCCACGAGCAGTACTTC CASSALAGAHEQYF
- - TRBJ2-1 TRBV18 TGTGCCAGCTCACCAGAGCGGCAGGCCTACAATGAGCAGTTCTTC CASSPERQAYNEQFF
TRBD1 - TRBJ1-5 TRBV6-2/TRBV6-3 TGTGCCAGCAGTTGGGGGACAGATAGCAATCAGCCCCAGCATTTT CASSWGTDSNQPQHF
- - TRBJ2-1 TRBV10-1 TGCGCCAGCAGTCAGCGCCGGGAACGCCGGCAGTTCTTC CASSQRRERRQFF
TRBD2 once TRBJ2-7 TRBV5-8 TGTGCCAGCAACACGGGACTAGCGGGATTCGAGCAGTACTTC CASNTGLAGFEQYF
- - TRBJ1-6 TRBV21-1 TGTGCCAGCAGCAAAGAGCGGAAGACACCCCTCCACTTT CASSKERKTPLHF
- - TRBJ2-2 TRBV15 TGTGCCACCAGCAGGAAAAGACTTAACACCGGGGAGCTGTTTTTT CATSRKRLNTGELFF
- - TRBJ1-3 TRBV27 TGTGCCAGCAGTTTATCGGGTTTCTCTGGAAACACCATATATTTT CASSLSGFSGNTIYF
- few TRBJ1-3 TRBV27 TGTGCCAGCAGTTTAAGGGTCGGAAACACCATATATTTT CASSLRVGNTIYF
- - TRBJ1-6 TRBV12-3/TRBV12-4 TGTGCCAGCAGCTTCCGGCGGGATTCACCCCTCCACTTT CASSFRRDSPLHF
- - TRBJ1-5 TRBV3-1/TRBV3-2 TGTGCCAGCAGCCCCGATCCGTATAGCAATCAGCCCCAGCATTTT CASSPDPYSNQPQHF
- - TRBJ2-1 TRBV28 TGTGCCAGCAGTTTAAGGGACGCGGACAATGAGCAGTTCTTC CASSLRDADNEQFF
- once TRBJ2-1 TRBV27 TGTGCCAGCAGTTCAGGCAATGAGCAGTTCTTC CASSSGNEQFF
- once TRBJ2-5 TRBV6-5 TGTGCCAGCAGGCGAGCACAAGAGACCCAGTACTTC CASRRAQETQYF
- - TRBJ2-1 TRBV3-1/TRBV3-2 TGTGCCAGCAGCCAGATGAAGACAAGCGGATCCTACAATGAGCAGTTCTTC CASSQMKTSGSYNEQFF
TRBD1 - TRBJ2-7 TRBV27 TGTGCCAGCAGTTGGGCAGGGGGAGACGAGCAGTACTTC CASSWAGGDEQYF
- - TRBJ1-2 TRBV6-5 TGTGCCAGCAGTCGTACAGGGCGGTTAGGTGGCTACACCTTC CASSRTGRLGGYTF
TRBD2 - TRBJ2-1 TRBV27 TGTGCCAGCAGCGGGAGGGCCAGTATCGATGAGCAGTTCTTC CASSGRASIDEQFF
- - TRBJ1-2 TRBV6-5 TGTGCCAGCAGTCTCGCATCTAACTATGGCTACACCTTC CASSLASNYGYTF
- - TRBJ1-5 TRBV27 TGTGCCAGCAGTCCTCGGGTACAGGTGAACAATCAGCCCCAGCATTTT CASSPRVQVNNQPQHF